This T cell receptor beta chain was captured by sequencing in a study of cytomegalovirus exposure and HLA in healthy donors. Overall study: Of all 400 or so donors who were genotyped, 80% to 85% belonged to the Caucasian-associated ancestry cluster.

Each of the donors was a healthy bone marrow donor. Trimming cost V 3 bases and J 0 bases, with 12 bases left between them. The CDR3 loop spans 17 amino acids. Germline V gives CDR1 MNHNS, CDR2 SASEGT. About this clone: As yet, its antigen is unknown.

With 60 Vbeta and 13 Jbeta primers, the PCR was carried out. Sequencing used immunoSEQ multiplex PCR; TCRdb keeps in-frame clones, though not all of them. The sample contains approximately 140,000 clones, about 86% of which appear only once. Study-level results: From TCR beta sequences, most subjects' HLA-A and HLA-B alleles were reportedly predicted accurately.

The chain carries TRBV6-1 and TRBJ1-6; tentative D call: TRBD1 (5 bases). Sequencing used PBMCs. The clonotype was recovered from a man aged 35 to 55 in good health and CMV-seropositive. The CDR3 nucleotides are TGTGCCAGCAGTGATAGGGGCCTTAGCTCCTATAATTCACCCCTCCACTTT. It encodes CASSDRGLSSYNSPLHF.